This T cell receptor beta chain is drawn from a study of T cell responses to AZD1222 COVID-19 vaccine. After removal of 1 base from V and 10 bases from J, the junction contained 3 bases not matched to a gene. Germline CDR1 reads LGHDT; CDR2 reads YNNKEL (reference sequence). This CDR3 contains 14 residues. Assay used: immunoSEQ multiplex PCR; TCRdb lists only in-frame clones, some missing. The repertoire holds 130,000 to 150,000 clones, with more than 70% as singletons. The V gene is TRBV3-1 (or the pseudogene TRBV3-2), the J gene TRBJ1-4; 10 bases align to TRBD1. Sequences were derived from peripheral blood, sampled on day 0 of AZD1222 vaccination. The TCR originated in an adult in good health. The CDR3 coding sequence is TGTGCCAGCAGCCAAGGGGACAGGGGTGGAAAACTGTTTTTT. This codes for CASSQGDRGGKLFF.